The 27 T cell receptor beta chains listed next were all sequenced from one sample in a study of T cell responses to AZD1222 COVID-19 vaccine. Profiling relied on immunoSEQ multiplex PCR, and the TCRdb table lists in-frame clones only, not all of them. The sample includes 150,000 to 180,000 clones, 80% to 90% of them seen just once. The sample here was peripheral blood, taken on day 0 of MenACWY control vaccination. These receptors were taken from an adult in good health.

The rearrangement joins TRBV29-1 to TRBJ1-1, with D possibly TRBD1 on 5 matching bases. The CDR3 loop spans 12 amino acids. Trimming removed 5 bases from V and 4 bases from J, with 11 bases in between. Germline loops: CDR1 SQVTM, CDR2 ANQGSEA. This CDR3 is CSVRSGSTEAFF. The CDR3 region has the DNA TGCAGCGTTAGATCAGGGAGCACTGAAGCTTTCTTT.

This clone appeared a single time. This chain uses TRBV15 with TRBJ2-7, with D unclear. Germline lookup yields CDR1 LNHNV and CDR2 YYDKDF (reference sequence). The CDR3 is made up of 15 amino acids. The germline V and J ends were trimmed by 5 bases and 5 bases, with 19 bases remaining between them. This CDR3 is CATSGPRTTFHEQYF. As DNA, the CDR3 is TGTGCCACCAGCGGACCCCGAACTACCTTTCACGAGCAGTACTTC.

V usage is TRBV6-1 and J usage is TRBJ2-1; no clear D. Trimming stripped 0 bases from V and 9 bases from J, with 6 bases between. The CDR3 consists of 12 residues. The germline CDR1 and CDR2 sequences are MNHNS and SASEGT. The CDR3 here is CASSEAHSEQFF. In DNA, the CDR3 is TGTGCCAGCAGTGAAGCGCACTCTGAGCAGTTCTTC.

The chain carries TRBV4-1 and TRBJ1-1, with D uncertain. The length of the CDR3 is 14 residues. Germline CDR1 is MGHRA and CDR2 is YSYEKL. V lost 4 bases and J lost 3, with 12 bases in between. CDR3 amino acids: CASSPSGVYTEAFF. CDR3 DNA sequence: TGCGCCAGCAGCCCTTCTGGGGTCTACACTGAAGCTTTCTTT.

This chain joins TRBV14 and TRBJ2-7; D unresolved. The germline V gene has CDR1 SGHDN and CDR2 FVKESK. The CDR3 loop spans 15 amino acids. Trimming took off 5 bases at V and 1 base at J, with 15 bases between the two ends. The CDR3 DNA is TGTGCCAGCAGCTCCTGGCTGGGTTTTTCCTACGAGCAGTACTTC. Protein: CASSSWLGFSYEQYF. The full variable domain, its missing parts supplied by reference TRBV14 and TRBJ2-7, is EAGVTQFPSHSVIEKGQTVTLRCDPISGHDNLYWYRRVMGKEIKFLLHFVKESKQDESGMPNNRFLAERTGGTYSTLKVQPAELEDSGVYFCASSSWLGFSYEQYFGPGTRLTVT.

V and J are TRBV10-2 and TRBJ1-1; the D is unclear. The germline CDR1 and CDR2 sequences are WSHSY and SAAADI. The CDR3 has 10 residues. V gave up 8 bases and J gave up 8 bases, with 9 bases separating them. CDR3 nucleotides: TGCGCCAGCGGAGTTAACGAAGCTTTCTTT. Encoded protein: CASGVNEAFF.

CDR3 amino acids: CASSPRDRGFWTEAFF. CDR3 nucleotides: TGTGCCAGTAGTCCCCGGGACAGGGGGTTTTGGACTGAAGCTTTCTTT. V usage is TRBV19 and J usage is TRBJ1-1; 11 bases align to TRBD1. The V gene end was trimmed by 5 bases and the J gene end by 5 bases; junction bases not matched to a gene: 10. CDR1 LNHDA and CDR2 SQIVND come from the germline V gene (reference sequence). The CDR3 covers 16 residues. Complete variable domain (other parts from reference TRBV19 and TRBJ1-1): DGGITQSPKYLFRKEGQNVTLSCEQNLNHDAMYWYRQDPGQGLRLIYYSQIVNDFQKGDIAEGYSVSREKKESFPLTVTSAQKNPTAFYLCASSPRDRGFWTEAFFGQGTRLTVV.

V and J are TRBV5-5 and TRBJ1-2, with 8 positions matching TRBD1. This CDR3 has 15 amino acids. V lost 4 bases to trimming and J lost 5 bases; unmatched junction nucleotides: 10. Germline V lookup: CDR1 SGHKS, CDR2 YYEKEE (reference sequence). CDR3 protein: CASSQRQGPLYGYTF. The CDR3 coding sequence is TGTGCCAGCAGCCAGAGACAGGGGCCCTTATATGGCTACACCTTC.

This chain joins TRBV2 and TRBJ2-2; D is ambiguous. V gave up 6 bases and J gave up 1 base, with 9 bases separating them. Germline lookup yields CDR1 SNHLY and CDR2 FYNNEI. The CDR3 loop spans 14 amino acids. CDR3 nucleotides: TGTGCCAGCAGCTACTACCAGAACACCGGGGAGCTGTTTTTT. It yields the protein CASSYYQNTGELFF.

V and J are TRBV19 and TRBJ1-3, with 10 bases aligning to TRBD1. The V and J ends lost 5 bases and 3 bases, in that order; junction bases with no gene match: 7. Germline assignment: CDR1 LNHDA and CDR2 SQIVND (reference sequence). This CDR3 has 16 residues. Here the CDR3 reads CASSRRQGAFGNTIYF. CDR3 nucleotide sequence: TGTGCCAGTAGTCGGCGACAGGGGGCGTTTGGAAACACCATATATTTT.

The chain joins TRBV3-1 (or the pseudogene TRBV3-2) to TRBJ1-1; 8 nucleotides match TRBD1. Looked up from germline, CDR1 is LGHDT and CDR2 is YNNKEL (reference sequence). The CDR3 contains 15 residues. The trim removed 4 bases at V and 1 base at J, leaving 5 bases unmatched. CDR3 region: CASSRIGQGNTEAFF. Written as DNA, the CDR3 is TGTGCCAGCAGCCGTATCGGACAGGGGAACACTGAAGCTTTCTTT.

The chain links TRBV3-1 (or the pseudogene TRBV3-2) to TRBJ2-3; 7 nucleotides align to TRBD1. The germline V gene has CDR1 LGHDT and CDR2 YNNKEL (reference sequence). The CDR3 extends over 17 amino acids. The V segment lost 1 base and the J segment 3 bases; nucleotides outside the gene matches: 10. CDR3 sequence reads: CASSQVFGDSPTDTQYF. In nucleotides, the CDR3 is TGTGCCAGCAGCCAAGTCTTTGGGGACAGCCCTACAGATACGCAGTATTTT.

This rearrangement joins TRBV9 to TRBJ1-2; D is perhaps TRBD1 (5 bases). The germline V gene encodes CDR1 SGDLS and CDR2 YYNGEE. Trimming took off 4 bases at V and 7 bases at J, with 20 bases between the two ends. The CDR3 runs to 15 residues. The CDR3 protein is CASSPRARERSGYTF. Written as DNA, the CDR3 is TGTGCCAGCAGCCCCCGGGCCAGGGAGAGGAGTGGCTACACCTTC.

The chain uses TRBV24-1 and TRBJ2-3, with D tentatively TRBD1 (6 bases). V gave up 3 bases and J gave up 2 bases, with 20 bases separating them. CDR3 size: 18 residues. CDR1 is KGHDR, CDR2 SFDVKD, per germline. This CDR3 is CATSDPRTVGLNTDTQYF. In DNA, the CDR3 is TGTGCCACCAGTGATCCTCGGACAGTCGGATTGAACACAGATACGCAGTATTTT.

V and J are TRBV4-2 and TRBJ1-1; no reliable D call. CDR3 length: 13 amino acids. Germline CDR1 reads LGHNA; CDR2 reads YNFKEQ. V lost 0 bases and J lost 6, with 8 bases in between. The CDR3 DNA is TGTGCCAGCAGCCAAGATACCCAGGCTGAAGCTTTCTTT. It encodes CASSQDTQAEAFF.

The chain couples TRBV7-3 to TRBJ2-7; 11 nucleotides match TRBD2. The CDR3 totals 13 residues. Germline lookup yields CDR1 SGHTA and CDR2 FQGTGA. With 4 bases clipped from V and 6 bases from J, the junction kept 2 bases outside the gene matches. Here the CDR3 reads CASSSGTSGEQYF. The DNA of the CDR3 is TGTGCCAGCAGCTCCGGGACTAGCGGCGAGCAGTACTTC.

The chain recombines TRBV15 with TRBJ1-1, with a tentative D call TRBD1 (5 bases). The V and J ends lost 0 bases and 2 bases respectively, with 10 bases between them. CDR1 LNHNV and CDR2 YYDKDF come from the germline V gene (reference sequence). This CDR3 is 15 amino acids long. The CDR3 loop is CATSRDNQGNTEAFF. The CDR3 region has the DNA TGTGCCACCAGCAGAGATAATCAGGGAAACACTGAAGCTTTCTTT.

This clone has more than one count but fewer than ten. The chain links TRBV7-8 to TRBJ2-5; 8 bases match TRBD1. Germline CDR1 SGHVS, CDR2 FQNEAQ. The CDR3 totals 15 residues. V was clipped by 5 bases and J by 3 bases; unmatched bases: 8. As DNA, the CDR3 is TGTGCCAGCAGCCCCCAGACAGGGGACAAAGAGACCCAGTACTTC. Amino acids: CASSPQTGDKETQYF.

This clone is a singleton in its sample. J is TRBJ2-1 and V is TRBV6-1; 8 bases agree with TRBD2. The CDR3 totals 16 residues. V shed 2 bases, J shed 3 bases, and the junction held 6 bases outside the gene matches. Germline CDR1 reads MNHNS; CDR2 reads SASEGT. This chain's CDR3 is CASSEKLAGFYNEQFF. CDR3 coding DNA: TGTGCCAGCAGTGAAAAATTAGCGGGGTTCTACAATGAGCAGTTCTTC.

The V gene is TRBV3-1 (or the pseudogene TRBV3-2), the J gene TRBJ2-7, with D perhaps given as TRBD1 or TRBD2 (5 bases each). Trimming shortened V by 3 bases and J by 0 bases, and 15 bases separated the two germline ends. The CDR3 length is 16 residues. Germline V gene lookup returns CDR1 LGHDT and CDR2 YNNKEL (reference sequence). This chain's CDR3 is CASSHTGTQSSYEQYF. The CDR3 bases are TGTGCCAGCAGCCATACCGGGACGCAAAGCTCCTACGAGCAGTACTTC.

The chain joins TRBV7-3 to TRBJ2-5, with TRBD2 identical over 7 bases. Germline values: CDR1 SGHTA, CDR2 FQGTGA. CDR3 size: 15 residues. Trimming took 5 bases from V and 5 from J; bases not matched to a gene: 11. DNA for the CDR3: TGTGCCAGCAGCCCCTCAGCGGGGAGCGGGGAGACCCAGTACTTC. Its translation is CASSPSAGSGETQYF. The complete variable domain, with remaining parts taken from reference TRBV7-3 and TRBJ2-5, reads GAGVSQTPSNKVTEKGKYVELRCDPISGHTALYWYRQSLGQGPEFLIYFQGTGAADDSGLPNDRFFAVRPEGSVSTLKIQRTERGDSAVYLCASSPSAGSGETQYFGPGTRLLVL.

The CDR3 loop is CATSDTGTLSPLHF. Here the CDR3 DNA reads TGTGCCACCAGTGACACGGGGACACTTTCACCCCTCCACTTT. The chain combines TRBV24-1 with TRBJ1-6, with D possibly TRBD1 on 6 matching bases. Germline-derived CDR1 and CDR2 are KGHDR and SFDVKD. V was pared by 4 bases and J by 9 bases, with 12 bases between. This CDR3 region has 14 residues.

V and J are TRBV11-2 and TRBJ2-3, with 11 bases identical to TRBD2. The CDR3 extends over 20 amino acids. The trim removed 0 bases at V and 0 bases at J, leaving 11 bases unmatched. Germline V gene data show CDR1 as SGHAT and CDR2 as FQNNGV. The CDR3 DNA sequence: TGTGCCAGCAGCTTAGAAGCCCCGGGACTAGCGGTGAGGAGCACAGATACGCAGTATTTT. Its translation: CASSLEAPGLAVRSTDTQYF.

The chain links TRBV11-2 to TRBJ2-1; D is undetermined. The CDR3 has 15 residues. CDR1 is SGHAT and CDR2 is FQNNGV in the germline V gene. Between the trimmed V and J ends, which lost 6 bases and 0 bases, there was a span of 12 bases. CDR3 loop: CASSPLARSYNEQFF. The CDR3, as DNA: TGTGCCAGCAGTCCACTTGCCCGCTCCTACAATGAGCAGTTCTTC.

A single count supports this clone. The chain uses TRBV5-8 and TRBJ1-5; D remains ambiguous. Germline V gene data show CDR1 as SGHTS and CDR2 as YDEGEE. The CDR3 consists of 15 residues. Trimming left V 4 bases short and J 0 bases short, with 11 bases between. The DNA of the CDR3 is TGTGCCAGCAGCCGAGCGTCGCCTAGCAATCAGCCCCAGCATTTT. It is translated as CASSRASPSNQPQHF.

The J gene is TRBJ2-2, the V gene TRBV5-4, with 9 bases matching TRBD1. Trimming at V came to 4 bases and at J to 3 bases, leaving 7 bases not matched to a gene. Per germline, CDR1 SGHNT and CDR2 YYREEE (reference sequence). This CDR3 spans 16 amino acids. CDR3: CASSDRRTGDTGELFF. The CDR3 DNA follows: TGTGCCAGCAGCGATAGAAGGACAGGGGACACCGGGGAGCTGTTTTTT.

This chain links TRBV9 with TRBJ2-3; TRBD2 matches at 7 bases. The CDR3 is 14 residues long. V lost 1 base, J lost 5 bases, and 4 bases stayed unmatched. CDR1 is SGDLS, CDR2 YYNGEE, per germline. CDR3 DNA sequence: TGTGCCAGCAGCGTACGCGGGAGAGGAGATACGCAGTATTTT. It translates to CASSVRGRGDTQYF.